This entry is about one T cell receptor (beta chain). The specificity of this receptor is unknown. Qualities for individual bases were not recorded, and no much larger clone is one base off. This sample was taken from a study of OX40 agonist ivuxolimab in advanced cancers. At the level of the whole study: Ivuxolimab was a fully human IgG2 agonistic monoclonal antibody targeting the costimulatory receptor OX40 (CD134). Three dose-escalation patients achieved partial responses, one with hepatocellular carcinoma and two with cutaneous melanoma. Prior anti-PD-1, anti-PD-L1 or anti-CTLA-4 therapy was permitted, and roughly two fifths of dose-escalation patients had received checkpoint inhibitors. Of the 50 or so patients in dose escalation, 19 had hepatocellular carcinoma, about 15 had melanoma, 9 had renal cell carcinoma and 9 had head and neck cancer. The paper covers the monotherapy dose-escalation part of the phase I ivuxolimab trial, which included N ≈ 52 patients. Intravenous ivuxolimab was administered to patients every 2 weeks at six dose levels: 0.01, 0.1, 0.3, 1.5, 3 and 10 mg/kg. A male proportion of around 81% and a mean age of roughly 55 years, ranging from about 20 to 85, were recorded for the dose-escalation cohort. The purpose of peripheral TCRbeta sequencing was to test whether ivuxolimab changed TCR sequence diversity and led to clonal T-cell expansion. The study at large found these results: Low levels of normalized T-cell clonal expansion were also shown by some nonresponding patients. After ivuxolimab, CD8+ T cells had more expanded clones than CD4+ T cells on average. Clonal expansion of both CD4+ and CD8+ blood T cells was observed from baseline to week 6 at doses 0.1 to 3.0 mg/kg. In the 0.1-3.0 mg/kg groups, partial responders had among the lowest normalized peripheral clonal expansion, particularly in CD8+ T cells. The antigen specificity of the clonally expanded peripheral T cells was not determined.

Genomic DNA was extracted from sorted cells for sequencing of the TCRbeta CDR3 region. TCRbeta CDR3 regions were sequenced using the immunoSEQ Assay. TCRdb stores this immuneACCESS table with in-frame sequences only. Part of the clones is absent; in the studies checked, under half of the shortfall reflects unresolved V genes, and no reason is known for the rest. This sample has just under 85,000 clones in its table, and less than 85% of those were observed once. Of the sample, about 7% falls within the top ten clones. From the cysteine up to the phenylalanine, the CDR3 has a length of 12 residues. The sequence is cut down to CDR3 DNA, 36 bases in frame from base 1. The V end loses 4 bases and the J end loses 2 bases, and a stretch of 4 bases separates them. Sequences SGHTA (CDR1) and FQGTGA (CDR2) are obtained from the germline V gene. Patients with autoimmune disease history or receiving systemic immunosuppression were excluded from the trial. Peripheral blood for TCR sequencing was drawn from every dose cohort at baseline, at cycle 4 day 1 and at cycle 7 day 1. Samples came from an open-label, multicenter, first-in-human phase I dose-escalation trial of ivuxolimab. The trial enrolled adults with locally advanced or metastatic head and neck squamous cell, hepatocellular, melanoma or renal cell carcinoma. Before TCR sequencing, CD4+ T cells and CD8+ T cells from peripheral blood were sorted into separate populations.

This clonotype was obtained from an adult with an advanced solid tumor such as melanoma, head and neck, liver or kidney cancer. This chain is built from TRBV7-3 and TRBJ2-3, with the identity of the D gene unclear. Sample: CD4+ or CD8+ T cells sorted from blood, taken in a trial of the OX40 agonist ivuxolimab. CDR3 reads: CASSSNTDTQYF. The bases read TGTGCCAGCAGCTCAAACACAGATACGCAGTATTTT. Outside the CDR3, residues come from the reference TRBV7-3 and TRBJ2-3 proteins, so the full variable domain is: GAGVSQTPSNKVTEKGKYVELRCDPISGHTALYWYRQSLGQGPEFLIYFQGTGAADDSGLPNDRFFAVRPEGSVSTLKIQRTERGDSAVYLCASSSNTDTQYFGPGTRLTVL.